Presented here are 22 T cell receptor beta chains from one specimen sequenced in a study of OX40 agonist ivuxolimab in advanced cancers. Repertoires were generated with immunoSEQ multiplex PCR, while TCRdb's copy carries only in-frame clones and drops some. This sample has some 150,000 clones, with 90% found just once. Sequenced material: CD4+ or CD8+ T cells sorted from blood, taken in a trial of the OX40 agonist ivuxolimab. These receptors were taken from an adult with an advanced solid tumor such as melanoma, head and neck, liver or kidney cancer.

This chain uses TRBV5-1 with TRBJ1-5; D gene uncertain. The V gene lost 0 bases and the J gene lost 6 bases, with 13 bases spanning the gap. Per the germline V gene, CDR1 is SGHRS and CDR2 is YFSETQ. This CDR3 has 15 residues. The CDR3 loop is CASSLGTAPGQPQHF. CDR3 sequence (DNA): TGCGCCAGCAGCTTGGGAACCGCCCCTGGTCAGCCCCAGCATTTT.

CDR3 DNA: TGTGCCAGCAGCCTTGGGGTAGGGGTTGCCACTGAAGCTTTCTTT. Its protein product is CASSLGVGVATEAFF. This chain joins TRBV7-9 and TRBJ1-1, with a tentative D call TRBD1 (5 bases). The germline V and J ends were trimmed by 5 bases and 4 bases, with 17 bases remaining between them. The CDR3 is 15 residues long. The germline V gene encodes CDR1 SEHNR and CDR2 FQNEAQ (reference sequence). The full variable domain, rest sourced from reference TRBV7-9 and TRBJ1-1, is DTGVSQNPRHKITKRGQNVTFRCDPISEHNRLYWYRQTLGQGPEFLTYFQNEAQLEKSRLLSDRFSAERPKGSFSTLEIQRTEQGDSAMYLCASSLGVGVATEAFFGQGTRLTVV.

In its sample, this clone was seen once. The chain combines TRBV15 with TRBJ2-2; maybe TRBD2 (6 bases). Trimming pared 10 bases from V and 0 bases from J, leaving 21 bases between. The CDR3 covers 17 residues. Per germline, CDR1 LNHNV and CDR2 YYDKDF (reference sequence). The DNA for the CDR3 is TGTGCCATAAGGACCCAGGGCGGGAATCCGAACACCGGGGAGCTGTTTTTT. Translated: CAIRTQGGNPNTGELFF.

This chain joins TRBV19 and TRBJ1-2; 8 nucleotides align to TRBD1. This CDR3 comprises 14 residues. CDR1 and CDR2 from the germline V gene are LNHDA and SQIVND (reference sequence). The ends lost 4 bases at V and 6 bases at J; junction bases unmatched: 7. CDR3 in amino acids: CASSTLTGGNGYTF. CDR3 DNA: TGTGCCAGTAGTACTCTCACAGGGGGAAATGGCTACACCTTC. The entire variable domain, with the rest obtained from reference TRBV19 and TRBJ1-2, is as follows: DGGITQSPKYLFRKEGQNVTLSCEQNLNHDAMYWYRQDPGQGLRLIYYSQIVNDFQKGDIAEGYSVSREKKESFPLTVTSAQKNPTAFYLCASSTLTGGNGYTFGSGTRLTVV.

This clone was seen once. The rearrangement uses TRBV28 and TRBJ1-5, with D maybe TRBD1 (6 bases). The V and J ends lost 5 bases and 0 bases respectively, with 23 bases between them. This CDR3 region has 19 residues. Germline lookup yields CDR1 MDHEN and CDR2 SYDVKM. The CDR3 is CASSAQGFGLGYSNQPQHF. The CDR3 DNA sequence: TGTGCCAGCAGTGCTCAGGGGTTCGGGCTCGGGTATAGCAATCAGCCCCAGCATTTT.

The CDR3 bases are TGTGCCAGCAGAGACAGGGAAAAACTGTTTTTT. As protein: CASRDREKLFF. The V and J genes are TRBV6-6 and TRBJ1-4, with D maybe TRBD1 (6 bases). The CDR3 is made up of 11 amino acids. Trimming took 6 bases from V and 8 from J, leaving 7 bases between them. CDR1 and CDR2 (germline): MNHNY, SVGAGI (reference sequence).

The chain couples TRBV7-2 to TRBJ1-3; possibly TRBD1 for D (5 bases). Deletions cut 11 bases from V and 5 bases from J, with 16 bases between. Per germline, CDR1 SGHTA and CDR2 FQGNSA. The CDR3 loop spans 13 amino acids. This CDR3 reads CASGEQGRNTIYF. CDR3 coding DNA: TGTGCCTCCGGGGAGCAGGGACGAAACACCATATATTTT.

The gene calls are TRBV19 and TRBJ2-7; 10 bases agree with TRBD2. Trimming removed 8 bases from V and 1 base from J; junction bases left unmatched: 8. Germline V gives CDR1 LNHDA, CDR2 SQIVND (reference sequence). This CDR3 has 15 residues. The CDR3 sequence: CASATGTSASYEQYF. The CDR3 nucleotides read TGTGCCAGTGCGACCGGGACTAGCGCTTCCTACGAGCAGTACTTC.

This clone was counted once. The CDR3: CASSREGGAQQPQHF. CDR3 bases: TGTGCCAGCAGCCGTGAAGGGGGCGCACAGCAGCCCCAGCATTTT. This chain uses TRBV5-6 with TRBJ1-5; 7 positions match TRBD1. The CDR3 has 15 residues. The V gene's germline CDR1 is SGHDT and CDR2 YYEEEE. V lost 4 bases to trimming and J lost 7 bases; unmatched junction nucleotides: 11.

The chain uses TRBV28 and TRBJ1-2; the D gene is possibly TRBD1 (5 bases). CDR3 length: 14 amino acids. Trimming shortened V by 5 bases and J by 4 bases, and 14 bases separated the two germline ends. Germline V CDR1 and CDR2: MDHEN, SYDVKM. CDR3 DNA sequence: TGTGCCAGCAGTGGGGGGGTGCCTAGCTATGGCTACACCTTC. It encodes CASSGGVPSYGYTF.

The DNA for the CDR3 is TGCGCCAGCAGCCAAGCTGTACAAGGGGTTGGTGAGCAGTTCTTC. Translated: CASSQAVQGVGEQFF. This chain uses TRBV4-3 with TRBJ2-1; a weak D match, TRBD1 (5 bases). Germline CDR1 is LGHNA and CDR2 is YSLEER. This CDR3 contains 15 residues. The V end was cut by 1 base, the J end by 9 bases, with 16 bases between.

This clone was recorded once. The rearrangement links TRBV30 to TRBJ2-1, with 8 bases identical to TRBD2. This CDR3 spans 12 amino acids. Germline V gene sequence: CDR1 GTSNPN, CDR2 SVGIG (reference sequence). The junction had 10 bases not matched to a gene; V was cut back by 4 bases and J by 14 bases. This chain's CDR3 is CAWMSAGAVEFF. Written as DNA, the CDR3 is TGTGCCTGGATGTCAGCGGGAGCTGTTGAGTTCTTC.

This rearrangement joins TRBV18 to TRBJ1-5; D gene uncertain. Trimming cost V 0 bases and J 0 bases, with 9 bases left between them. This CDR3 comprises 16 residues. The germline V gene encodes CDR1 KGHSH and CDR2 LQKENI. CDR3 region: CASSPPPGYSNQPQHF. CDR3 nucleotide sequence: TGTGCCAGCTCACCACCCCCGGGGTATAGCAATCAGCCCCAGCATTTT.

This clone was detected only a few times. The V gene is TRBV10-3, the J gene TRBJ1-2; 7 nucleotides align to TRBD1. This CDR3 has 13 residues. Trimming removed 5 bases from V and 4 bases from J; junction bases left unmatched: 4. Germline V gene data show CDR1 as ENHRY and CDR2 as SYGVKD. CDR3 in DNA: TGTGCCATCAGTCCTGACAGGGTCTATGGCTACACCTTC. Encoded protein: CAISPDRVYGYTF.

V is TRBV14 and J is TRBJ2-2; 11 bases are shared with TRBD2. The CDR3 covers 16 residues. Germline CDR1 and CDR2: SGHDN and FVKESK. Trimming cost V 6 bases and J 2 bases; bases outside gene matches: 5. The DNA of the CDR3 is TGTGCCAGCAGAGAACTAGCGGGAGTAAACACCGGGGAGCTGTTTTTT. As protein: CASRELAGVNTGELFF.

The J gene is TRBJ1-5, the V gene TRBV7-8; the D gene is possibly TRBD1 (5 bases). Looked up from germline, CDR1 is SGHVS and CDR2 is FQNEAQ. V lost 2 bases, J lost 6 bases, and 14 bases lay in between. This CDR3 spans 15 amino acids. The chain's CDR3 is CASSLSDQQGQPQHF. DNA for the CDR3: TGTGCCAGCAGCTTAAGTGACCAGCAGGGTCAGCCCCAGCATTTT.

The CDR3 coding sequence is TGTGCCAGCAGTCCCTGGGACCGATACACCGGGGAGCTGTTTTTT. It yields the protein CASSPWDRYTGELFF. The chain combines TRBV27 with TRBJ2-2; D assignment may be TRBD1 or TRBD2 (5 bases each). The CDR3 length is 15 residues. Germline-derived CDR1 and CDR2 are MNHEY and SMNVEV (reference sequence). Trimming removed 5 bases at V and 3 bases at J, with 13 bases between.

The genes are TRBV15 and TRBJ1-2; 8 bases match TRBD1. There are 13 residues in the CDR3. V was clipped by 0 bases and J by 8 bases; unmatched bases: 2. Germline V CDR1 and CDR2: LNHNV, YYDKDF (reference sequence). CDR3: CATSREGQVGYTF. Written as DNA, the CDR3 is TGTGCCACCAGCAGAGAGGGACAGGTCGGCTACACCTTC.

This chain links TRBV6-5 with TRBJ2-7; possibly TRBD1 for D (5 bases). Trimming stripped 0 bases from V and 3 bases from J, with 12 bases between. Germline CDR1 MNHEY, CDR2 SVGAGI. This CDR3 is 15 amino acids long. DNA for the CDR3: TGTGCCAGCAGTTACTCTTTGCAGGGAAACTACGAGCAGTACTTC. This sequence encodes CASSYSLQGNYEQYF.

The chain employs TRBV23-1 and TRBJ1-5; TRBD1 is a possible D gene (6 bases). TRBV23-1 is recorded as an ORF, its role being uncertain. The CDR3 loop spans 16 amino acids. Deletions cut 1 base from V and 7 bases from J, with 17 bases between. The CDR3 region has the DNA TGCGCCAGCAGTCAATGGGGGGGCCACGCAACACAGCCCCAGCATTTT. Amino acids: CASSQWGGHATQPQHF.

This chain uses TRBV5-1 with TRBJ2-7; D perhaps matches TRBD1 (6 bases). In germline, CDR1 is SGHRS, CDR2 YFSETQ. The CDR3 runs to 15 residues. V shed 4 bases and J shed 0 bases, with 14 bases lying between them. The CDR3 here is CASSPLGRGSYEQYF. In DNA, the CDR3 is TGCGCCAGCAGCCCCTTGGGCAGGGGCTCCTACGAGCAGTACTTC. Full variable domain (remainder filled in from reference TRBV5-1 and TRBJ2-7): KAGVTQTPRYLIKTRGQQVTLSCSPISGHRSVSWYQQTPGQGLQFLFEYFSETQRNKGNFPGRFSGRQFSNSRSEMNVSTLELGDSALYLCASSPLGRGSYEQYFGPGTRLTVT.

The rearrangement joins TRBV6-6 to TRBJ2-7, with TRBD1 identical over 7 bases. The CDR3 has 13 amino acids. V lost 6 bases to trimming and J lost 1 base; unmatched junction nucleotides: 3. In germline, CDR1 is MNHNY, CDR2 SVGAGI (reference sequence). The CDR3 region is CASSLDRSYEQYF. CDR3 nucleotides: TGTGCCAGCAGCTTGGACAGGTCCTACGAGCAGTACTTC.